One sample yielded the 27 T cell receptor beta chains listed below, sequenced in a study of vaccination and CD4 T cells after COVID-19. The treatment is: roughly 11-day PBMC culture with coronavirus spike peptide pools or control peptides (ViraFEST assay). From the unexposed donor, CD4+ T cells were collected ahead of the COVID-19 pandemic (2011-2018). An Oncomine TCR Beta short-read assay was used to sequence the DNA from cultured CD4+ T cells. TCRdb fed the PCR reads into MiXCR, producing one record per CDR3 protein. Seen here are fewer than 8,500 distinct CDR3 sequences, 45% to 55% observed once, and the top ten hold roughly 36%. No antigen has been assigned to these receptors. Specimen: CD4+ T cells from blood, cultured in vitro. Receptors were obtained from a human donor in good health.

This clonotype was recorded once. CDR3 in DNA: TGCAGCGTTGGAGCGCCGGGACAGGGGAACACCGGGGAGCTGTTTTTT. It yields the protein CSVGAPGQGNTGELFF. The J gene is TRBJ2-2, the V gene TRBV29-1, with 9 bases that match TRBD1. Germline CDR1 and CDR2: SQVTM and ANQGSEA. Losses at the gene ends were 4 bases for V and 1 base for J; bases not matched to a gene: 7. The CDR3 consists of 16 residues.

The gene calls are TRBV12-3 or TRBV12-4 and TRBJ1-2; 11 bases are shared with TRBD1. CDR3 length: 14 amino acids. J gave up 7 bases and V 6 bases, and 7 bases lay outside the gene matches. The CDR3 region has the DNA TGTGCCAGCAGCCTGGACAGGGGGCTCGGTGGCTACACCTTC. Translated, it gives CASSLDRGLGGYTF.

V usage is TRBV19 and J usage is TRBJ2-3; no clear D. V gave up 8 bases and J gave up 1 base, with 10 bases separating them. Looked up from germline, CDR1 is LNHDA and CDR2 is SQIVND (reference sequence). The length of the CDR3 is 13 residues. This chain's CDR3 is CASLNRGTDTQYF. The DNA for the CDR3 is TGTGCCAGTCTAAACAGAGGCACAGATACGCAGTATTTT.

This sequence joins TRBV20-1 and TRBJ1-2; the D gene is possibly TRBD1 (5 bases). This CDR3 is 14 amino acids long. V was cut by 3 bases and J by 4 bases, with 15 bases left in between. CDR1 DFQATT and CDR2 SNEGSKA come from the germline V gene (reference sequence). CDR3 coding DNA: TGCAGTGCTAGTCGCGGGGGTTTCAGCTATGGCTACACCTTC. This sequence encodes CSASRGGFSYGYTF.

This clonotype has only a few counts. The rearrangement uses TRBV19 and TRBJ2-7; the D call may be TRBD1 or TRBD2 (5 bases each). Per germline, CDR1 LNHDA and CDR2 SQIVND (reference sequence). This CDR3 contains 15 residues. V lost 2 bases to trimming and J lost 2 bases, with 13 bases between them. The CDR3 protein is CASSIRDPYPYEQYF. CDR3 bases: TGTGCCAGTAGTATAAGGGACCCCTATCCCTACGAGCAGTACTTC.

The chain is built from TRBV6-5 and TRBJ1-1, with D hard to call. V was shortened by 4 bases and J by 2 bases, with 8 bases between the two germline ends. There are 13 residues in the CDR3. Germline CDR1 MNHEY, CDR2 SVGAGI. CDR3 nucleotide sequence: TGTGCCAGCAGTTCCGATCCTAACACTGAAGCTTTCTTT. Translation: CASSSDPNTEAFF.

The chain carries TRBV7-8 and TRBJ2-3, with 7 bases aligning to TRBD2. CDR1 and CDR2 from the germline V gene are SGHVS and FQNEAQ. This CDR3 contains 11 residues. V was pared by 4 bases and J by 11 bases, with 3 bases of the junction left unmatched. The CDR3 protein is CASSWGGLQYF. CDR3 in DNA: TGTGCCAGCAGCTGGGGGGGTTTGCAGTATTTT.

The gene calls are TRBV7-2 and TRBJ2-5; D possibly corresponds to TRBD1 (7 bases). This CDR3 comprises 16 residues. V was pared by 1 base and J by 0 bases, with 12 bases between. Germline V gene data show CDR1 as SGHTA and CDR2 as FQGNSA. The CDR3: CASSLGGTANQETQYF. The CDR3 nucleotides are TGTGCCAGCAGCTTAGGCGGGACAGCAAACCAAGAGACCCAGTACTTC.

The rearrangement joins TRBV2 to TRBJ1-5, with TRBD1 identical over 8 bases. The V gene's germline CDR1 is SNHLY and CDR2 FYNNEI. CDR3 size: 14 residues. Germline trimming cut 4 bases from V and 6 bases from J; bases unmatched to any gene: 5. The CDR3 DNA sequence: TGTGCCAGCAGTGTTACAGGGGGAACTCAGCCCCAGCATTTT. Translation gives CASSVTGGTQPQHF.

The chain uses TRBV7-8 and TRBJ2-5; D is uncertain. This CDR3 comprises 12 residues. CDR1 and CDR2 from the germline V gene are SGHVS and FQNEAQ. V dropped 2 bases and J dropped 4 bases, with 5 bases sitting between them. DNA for the CDR3: TGTGCCAGCAGCTTATGGGGAGAGACCCAGTACTTC. Protein sequence: CASSLWGETQYF.

V is TRBV7-3 and J is TRBJ2-3; D remains unclear. Per germline, CDR1 SGHTA and CDR2 FQGTGA. V gave up 4 bases and J gave up 1 base, with 9 bases separating them. The CDR3 extends over 14 amino acids. Written as DNA, the CDR3 is TGTGCCAGCAGCTCCTATAAGCGCACAGATACGCAGTATTTT. Its translation: CASSSYKRTDTQYF.

This clonotype showed up just a few times. This sequence joins TRBV6-1 and TRBJ1-6, with TRBD1 matching over 7 bases. Germline lookup yields CDR1 MNHNS and CDR2 SASEGT. The CDR3 spans 13 residues. After removal of 6 bases from V and 7 bases from J, the junction contained 3 bases not matched to a gene. The CDR3 nucleotides read TGTGCCAGCAGGGACAGGCGAAATTCACCCCTCCACTTT. Translation gives CASRDRRNSPLHF.

The chain couples TRBV6-4 to TRBJ2-3, with TRBD2 identical over 11 bases. Germline V gene sequence: CDR1 MRHNA, CDR2 SNTAGT. The length of the CDR3 is 15 residues. J gave up 6 bases and V 4 bases, and 6 bases lay outside the gene matches. CDR3 sequence reads: CASSAQTSGADTQYF. The CDR3 DNA follows: TGTGCCAGCAGTGCCCAGACTAGCGGGGCGGATACGCAGTATTTT.

The chain carries TRBV2 and TRBJ1-5; unclear D gene. Germline values: CDR1 SNHLY, CDR2 FYNNEI. CDR3 length: 19 residues. Trimming removed 1 base from V and 1 base from J, with 20 bases in between. CDR3 amino acids: CASSEEWVSFTLSNQPQHF. The CDR3 DNA is TGTGCCAGCAGTGAAGAGTGGGTCTCTTTCACCCTAAGCAATCAGCCCCAGCATTTT. Full variable domain (outside the CDR3, taken from reference TRBV2 and TRBJ1-5): EPEVTQTPSHQVTQMGQEVILRCVPISNHLYFYWYRQILGQKVEFLVSFYNNEISEKSEIFDDQFSVERPDGSNFTLKIRSTKLEDSAMYFCASSEEWVSFTLSNQPQHFGDGTRLSIL.

The chain links TRBV7-9 to TRBJ1-3; TRBD1 agrees at 7 bases. Germline values: CDR1 SEHNR, CDR2 FQNEAQ (reference sequence). Trimming at V came to 4 bases and at J to 2 bases, leaving 8 bases not matched to a gene. There are 16 residues in the CDR3. As DNA, the CDR3 is TGTGCCAGCAGCTCGCCTATTACAGGGGCTGGAAACACCATATATTTT. It yields the protein CASSSPITGAGNTIYF.

The chain is built from TRBV18 and TRBJ1-2; 8 bases align to TRBD1. The germline CDR1 and CDR2 sequences are KGHSH and LQKENI. The CDR3 is 15 amino acids. V gave up 3 bases and J gave up 6 bases; unmatched junction bases: 9. As DNA, the CDR3 is TGTGCCAGCTCACCCTACCTGACAGGGGAAGATGGCTACACCTTC. This encodes CASSPYLTGEDGYTF.

This clonotype has a single count. J is TRBJ2-7 and V is TRBV25-1; 8 bases agree with TRBD1. CDR3 size: 13 residues. V was clipped by 6 bases and J by 2 bases; unmatched bases: 3. The germline V gene encodes CDR1 MGHDK and CDR2 SYGVNS. CDR3 in amino acids: CASSSGGPYEQYF. The DNA of the CDR3 is TGTGCCAGCAGCTCAGGGGGCCCCTACGAGCAGTACTTC.

The rearrangement joins TRBV6-1 to TRBJ1-3; D not certain. Germline values: CDR1 MNHNS, CDR2 SASEGT. V lost 1 base and J 0 bases, leaving 10 bases between the germline ends. The CDR3 has 16 amino acids. This CDR3 is CASSEDWTHSGNTIYF. The CDR3 DNA is TGTGCCAGCAGTGAAGATTGGACCCACTCTGGAAACACCATATATTTT.

The rearrangement uses TRBV5-4 and TRBJ2-2; TRBD1 matches at 9 bases. With 0 bases clipped from V and 7 bases from J, the junction kept 7 bases outside the gene matches. The CDR3 totals 16 residues. Germline V gene data show CDR1 as SGHNT and CDR2 as YYREEE (reference sequence). DNA of the CDR3: TGTGCCAGCAGCTTGGGTGGGACAGGGCGCATCGGGGAGCTGTTTTTT. Translated: CASSLGGTGRIGELFF.

This clonotype is labeled medium-sized. The chain couples TRBV5-1 to TRBJ1-2, with TRBD1 as a possible D gene (5 bases). The CDR3 has 14 amino acids. With 4 bases removed from V and 10 bases from J, the gap between germline ends came to 20 bases. Germline assignment: CDR1 SGHRS and CDR2 YFSETQ. The CDR3 DNA is TGCGCCAGCAGCCCAGGGTTTCTCCTTTCGGACTACACCTTC. It is translated as CASSPGFLLSDYTF.

This chain connects TRBV7-9 to TRBJ1-2; D is undetermined. CDR1 is SEHNR and CDR2 is FQNEAQ in the germline V gene (reference sequence). Trimming left V 8 bases short and J 8 bases short, with 18 bases between. The CDR3 contains 13 residues. The DNA of the CDR3 is TGTGCCAGCCGAACGCCAAGGCAGGAGGGCTACACCTTC. Protein: CASRTPRQEGYTF.

The rearrangement uses TRBV7-9 and TRBJ2-1; 7 positions match TRBD1. Trimming removed 5 bases from V and 4 bases from J; junction bases left unmatched: 11. CDR3 length equals 16 residues. Germline CDR1 and CDR2: SEHNR and FQNEAQ (reference sequence). As DNA, the CDR3 is TGTGCCAGCAGCGAAGGGCAGGGGGTTGGATACAATGAGCAGTTCTTC. Its protein is CASSEGQGVGYNEQFF.

This clonotype is a singleton in its sample. The chain uses TRBV4-2 and TRBJ2-3; 7 positions agree with TRBD1. Trimming removed 2 bases from V and 4 bases from J; junction bases left unmatched: 6. The CDR3 length is 15 residues. Germline V gene sequence: CDR1 LGHNA, CDR2 YNFKEQ. The CDR3 coding sequence is TGTGCCAGCAGCCAATCCTCAAGGGGGCCAGATACGCAGTATTTT. Translation gives CASSQSSRGPDTQYF.

J is TRBJ1-2 and V is TRBV11-2, with D tentatively TRBD1 (6 bases). The CDR3 consists of 14 residues. Germline assignment: CDR1 SGHAT and CDR2 FQNNGV. Trimming removed 6 bases from V and 0 bases from J, with 11 bases in between. CDR3 in amino acids: CASSTGLANYGYTF. CDR3 DNA sequence: TGTGCCAGCAGTACAGGGTTAGCTAACTATGGCTACACCTTC.

V usage is TRBV5-4 and J usage is TRBJ2-3; D may be TRBD1 (6 bases). Germline V gene sequence: CDR1 SGHNT, CDR2 YYREEE (reference sequence). Trimming left V 4 bases short and J 5 bases short, with 11 bases between. The CDR3 sequence is 13 residues long. CDR3 sequence reads: CASSLQGLDTQYF. CDR3 nucleotides: TGTGCCAGCAGCCTCCAGGGGTTAGATACGCAGTATTTT.

The chain recombines TRBV19 with TRBJ1-1; D not resolved. The CDR3 has 15 amino acids. Per germline, CDR1 LNHDA and CDR2 SQIVND (reference sequence). Trimming removed 2 bases from V and 10 bases from J, with 20 bases in between. The chain's CDR3 is CASSIFRGYESRAFF. In DNA, the CDR3 is TGTGCCAGTAGTATATTTCGGGGATACGAAAGTCGAGCTTTCTTT.

The chain uses TRBV6-4 and TRBJ2-3; 10 bases agree with TRBD2. Germline lookup yields CDR1 MRHNA and CDR2 SNTAGT. The CDR3 runs to 15 residues. V gave up 2 bases and J gave up 1 base; unmatched junction bases: 0. The CDR3 nucleotides are TGTGCCAGCAGTGACACTAGCGGGGGCACAGATACGCAGTATTTT. Protein: CASSDTSGGTDTQYF.